What follows is one TCR beta chain and its context. The sample comes from a study of blood T cell repertoires in COVID-19. In the original processing: Amplification of reference gene primers provided the estimated nucleated cell counts. Some clones are missing from TCRdb's copy, which holds only in-frame ones; the method was immunoSEQ multiplex PCR. D and trimming come from the DNA, and the V and J calls and clone size come from that table. The sample holds some 160,000 clones; around three quarters are singletons and the top ten take over 8.5%. The clonotype originates from a man aged 50 or older with active or convalescent COVID-19. The specimen sequenced was peripheral blood.

CDR3 sequence reads: CSVGGQEANEKLFF. The CDR3 DNA is TGCAGCGTGGGGGGACAGGAGGCTAATGAAAAACTGTTTTTT. V usage is TRBV29-1 and J usage is TRBJ1-4; TRBD1 matches 8 bases. The CDR3 has 14 amino acids. Germline lookup yields CDR1 SQVTM and CDR2 ANQGSEA. Germline trimming cut 6 bases from V and 3 bases from J; bases unmatched to any gene: 6.